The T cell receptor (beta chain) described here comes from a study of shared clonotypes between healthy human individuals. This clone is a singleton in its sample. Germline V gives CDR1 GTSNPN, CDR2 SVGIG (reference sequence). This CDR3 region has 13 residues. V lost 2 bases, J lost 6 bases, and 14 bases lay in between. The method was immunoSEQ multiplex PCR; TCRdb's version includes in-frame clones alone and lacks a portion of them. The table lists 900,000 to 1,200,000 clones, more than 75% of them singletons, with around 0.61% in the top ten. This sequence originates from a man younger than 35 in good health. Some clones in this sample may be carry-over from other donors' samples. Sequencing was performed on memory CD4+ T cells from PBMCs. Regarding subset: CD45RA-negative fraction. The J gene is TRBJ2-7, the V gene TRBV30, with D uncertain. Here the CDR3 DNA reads TGTGCCTGGAGTCCAACATGGGTCCGCGAGCAGTACTTC. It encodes CAWSPTWVREQYF.